This T cell receptor beta chain was documented in a study of CD8 T cells in ankylosing spondylitis. Findings and caveats of the study: Characteristic of ankylosing spondylitis blood, it appeared, was a TCR beta motif comprising several highly homologous variants. Existing reports had already noted some motif variants in reactive arthritis synovial fluid and blood. Matched ankylosing spondylitis synovial fluid reportedly contained a significantly enriched population of disease-linked clones. Those disease-linked clones were CD8+; they were also relatively rare in peripheral blood.

TCRdb re-derived calls from the 5' RACE reads in MiXCR, one entry per CDR3 protein. The data contain some 400,000 distinct CDR3 sequences, about a fifth of them seen just once; the ten biggest clones take up about a sixth. A note on this clonotype: What it recognizes is unknown.

The V end lost 8 bases, the J end lost 1 base, and 1 base lay between the germline ends. The CDR3 has 10 residues. Germline values: CDR1 ENHRY, CDR2 SYGVKD. This TCR was sampled from a male donor with ankylosing spondylitis. The sample comprised blood, either unsorted or a sorted T cell fraction (not recorded which). V and J are TRBV10-3 and TRBJ2-3, with D hard to call. For the CDR3, the DNA is TGTGCCATCGGCACAGATACGCAGTATTTT. Translation gives CAIGTDTQYF.